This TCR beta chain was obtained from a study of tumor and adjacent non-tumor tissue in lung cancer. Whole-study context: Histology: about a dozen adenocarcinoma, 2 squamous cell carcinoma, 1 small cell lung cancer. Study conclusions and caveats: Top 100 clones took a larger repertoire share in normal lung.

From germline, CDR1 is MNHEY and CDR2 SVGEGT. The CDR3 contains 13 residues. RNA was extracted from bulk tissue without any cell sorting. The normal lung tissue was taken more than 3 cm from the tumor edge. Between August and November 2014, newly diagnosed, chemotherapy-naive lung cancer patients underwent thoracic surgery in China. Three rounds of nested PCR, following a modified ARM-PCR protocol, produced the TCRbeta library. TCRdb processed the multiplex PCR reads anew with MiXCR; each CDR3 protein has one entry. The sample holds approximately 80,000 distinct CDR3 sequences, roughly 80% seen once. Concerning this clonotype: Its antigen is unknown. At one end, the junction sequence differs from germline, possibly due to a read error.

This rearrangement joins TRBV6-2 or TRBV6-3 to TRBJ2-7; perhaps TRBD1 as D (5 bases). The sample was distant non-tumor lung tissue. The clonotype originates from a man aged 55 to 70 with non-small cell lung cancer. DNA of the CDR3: TGTGTCAGCAGTTACTCGGACACTTACGAGCAGTACTTC. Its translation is CVSSYSDTYEQYF.